The rows below give T cell receptor beta chains drawn from one sample of a study of tumor-infiltrating lymphocytes in localized non-small cell lung cancer. Repertoires were generated with immunoSEQ multiplex PCR, while TCRdb's copy carries only in-frame clones and drops some. The data contain roughly 12,000 clones, 70% to 90% of them singletons. Sequencing input: uninvolved lung tissue not adjacent to the tumor. These receptors were taken from a human donor with non-small cell lung cancer. Each CDR3 is given with its conserved first and last residue. The D gene is left open where the match is weak. Size tells how often a clone was seen (once, few, many) or the class of an expanded clone, and some rows leave it out.

clone_size j_call d_call v_call cdr3_aa cdr3_nt
once TRBJ2-7 - TRBV2 CASSISTGTGNSYEQYF TGTGCCAGCAGCATATCGACCGGGACCGGGAACTCCTACGAGCAGTACTTC
- TRBJ2-5 - TRBV6-5 CASSYGGRETQYF TGTGCCAGCAGTTACGGCGGGCGAGAGACCCAGTACTTC
medium-sized TRBJ1-1 - TRBV7-9 CASRAITGLTEAFF TGTGCCAGCAGAGCCATAACAGGGCTCACTGAAGCTTTCTTT
- TRBJ1-6 - TRBV7-9 CASMSGGSYNSPLHF TGTGCCAGCATGTCGGGGGGCTCCTATAATTCACCCCTCCACTTT
- TRBJ1-1 - TRBV10-3 CAISEQTGRNTEAFF TGTGCCATCAGTGAGCAGACAGGTAGGAACACTGAAGCTTTCTTT
- TRBJ1-5 - TRBV5-1 CASSLGDLPGQPQHF TGCGCCAGCAGCTTGGGGGACCTGCCAGGTCAGCCCCAGCATTTT
- TRBJ1-6 TRBD1 TRBV5-6 CASSLAKGARTDSPLHF TGTGCCAGCAGCTTGGCCAAGGGGGCCCGGACGGATTCACCCCTCCACTTT
- TRBJ1-1 - TRBV6-5 CASRRTVNTEAFF TGTGCCAGCAGACGGACAGTGAACACTGAAGCTTTCTTT
few TRBJ2-7 - TRBV5-1 CASSLARGGGNEQYF TGCGCCAGCAGCTTGGCCCGGGGAGGGGGAAACGAGCAGTACTTC
- TRBJ2-7 - TRBV6-1 CASSTGPLTYEQYF TGTGCCAGCAGTACCGGGCCTTTAACCTACGAGCAGTACTTC
- TRBJ1-2 - TRBV7-8 CASSLELGTGSRYTF TGTGCCAGCAGCTTAGAATTGGGAACAGGGAGTCGCTACACCTTC
- TRBJ2-5 TRBD2 TRBV30 CAWSMSAGGGETQYF TGTGCCTGGAGTATGTCAGCGGGGGGTGGGGAGACCCAGTACTTC
- TRBJ1-3 - TRBV6-1 CASSSRELSGNTIYF TGTGCCAGCAGTTCCAGGGAACTCTCTGGAAACACCATATATTTT
- TRBJ1-3 - TRBV6-1 CASSEYGTGNTIYF TGTGCCAGCAGTGAATATGGGACTGGAAACACCATATATTTT
- TRBJ1-6 TRBD1 TRBV2 CASSAGQGDNSPLHF TGTGCCAGCAGTGCAGGACAGGGAGATAATTCACCCCTCCACTTT
- TRBJ1-6 - TRBV14 CASSAIGSYNSPLHF TGTGCCAGCAGCGCGATCGGCTCCTATAATTCACCCCTCCACTTT
- TRBJ1-2 - TRBV5-6 CASSLRSLRVGGYTF TGTGCCAGCAGCTTAAGGAGTCTACGAGTGGGTGGCTACACCTTC
few TRBJ2-1 - TRBV7-9 CASSLAEAYNEQFF TGTGCCAGCAGCTTAGCTGAGGCCTACAATGAGCAGTTCTTC
- TRBJ1-5 - TRBV10-2 CASGDGSNQPQHF TGCGCCAGCGGGGATGGTAGCAATCAGCCCCAGCATTTT
- TRBJ2-7 TRBD1 TRBV4-1 CASSREDRTGYEQYF TGCGCCAGCAGCCGGGAAGACCGGACAGGGTACGAGCAGTACTTC
- TRBJ1-2 - TRBV7-9 CASSQSTRPTNYGYTF TGTGCCAGCAGCCAGTCGACAAGGCCCACTAACTATGGCTACACCTTC
- TRBJ2-1 - TRBV2 CASSELGGGPIYNEQFF TGTGCCAGCAGTGAACTAGGGGGGGGCCCCATATACAATGAGCAGTTCTTC
- TRBJ2-3 TRBD2 TRBV5-4 CASRSGTSGGTLPADTQYF TGTGCCAGCAGGTCCGGGACTAGCGGGGGGACCCTACCGGCAGATACGCAGTATTTT
- TRBJ2-7 TRBD1 TRBV7-8 CASSIRDRGTTGAYEQYF TGTGCCAGCAGCATTAGGGACAGGGGTACCACGGGGGCCTACGAGCAGTACTTC
- TRBJ1-2 - TRBV5-1 CASSLLDSRYTF TGCGCCAGCAGCTTATTGGACAGCCGCTACACCTTC
- TRBJ1-1 - TRBV29-1 CSVRLATEAFF TGCAGCGTTAGGCTGGCCACTGAAGCTTTCTTT
- TRBJ2-7 - TRBV6-1 CASSEEGGSSYEQYF TGTGCCAGCAGTGAAGAGGGGGGCAGTTCCTACGAGCAGTACTTC
once TRBJ1-1 - TRBV20-1 CSARDRPEAFF TGCAGTGCCAGGGATAGGCCTGAAGCTTTCTTT
few TRBJ1-1 TRBD1 TRBV6-5 CASSRDRGSNTEAFF TGTGCCAGCAGTAGGGACAGGGGGTCGAACACTGAAGCTTTCTTT
- TRBJ1-4 - TRBV6-1 CASSDTRRSTEKLFF TGTGCCAGCAGTGATACCAGAAGGTCGACTGAAAAACTGTTTTTT
- TRBJ2-3 TRBD1 TRBV7-9 CASSLDRGHTQYF TGTGCCAGCAGCTTAGACAGGGGTCATACGCAGTATTTT
once TRBJ1-2 - TRBV4-1 CASSQDSWNGYTF TGCGCCAGCAGCCAAGATAGTTGGAATGGCTACACCTTC
- TRBJ1-6 - TRBV7-6 CASSLALPDSRGVSLHF TGTGCCAGCAGCTTAGCGCTCCCGGACTCTCGGGGAGTATCCCTCCACTTT
- TRBJ2-2 - TRBV19 CASSMGRANTGELFF TGTGCCAGTAGTATGGGACGAGCGAACACCGGGGAGCTGTTTTTT
- TRBJ1-2 TRBD1 TRBV6-1 CASSGWGTGETNYGYTF TGTGCCAGCAGTGGGTGGGGGACAGGGGAAACTAACTATGGCTACACCTTC
- TRBJ2-5 TRBD2 TRBV2 CASSFPRVAGGGETQYF TGTGCCAGCAGTTTCCCCCGGGTAGCGGGGGGCGGGGAGACCCAGTACTTC
- TRBJ2-3 - TRBV6-1 CASSGTGLTDTQYF TGTGCCAGCAGTGGGACCGGGTTGACAGATACGCAGTATTTT
- TRBJ2-5 TRBD1 TRBV5-1 CASSLGPTGGYETQYF TGCGCCAGCAGCTTGGGCCCGACAGGGGGCTATGAGACCCAGTACTTC
- TRBJ1-1 TRBD1 TRBV4-1 CASSQVASGGWKAFF TGCGCCAGCAGCCAAGTGGCCTCAGGGGGCTGGAAAGCTTTCTTT
few TRBJ1-1 - TRBV5-6 CASSLGSEAFF TGTGCCAGCAGCTTGGGTAGTGAAGCTTTCTTT
medium-sized TRBJ1-2 - TRBV30 CAWSVASNYGYTF TGTGCCTGGAGTGTTGCCTCTAACTATGGCTACACCTTC
- TRBJ2-1 - TRBV7-9 CASSLVGNEQFF TGTGCCAGCAGCTTAGTAGGGAATGAGCAGTTCTTC
- TRBJ1-5 TRBD1 TRBV6-1 CASNRPGGKDQPQHF TGTGCCAGCAATCGTCCAGGGGGCAAGGATCAGCCCCAGCATTTT
- TRBJ2-1 TRBD2 TRBV11-3 CASSLDASGGANEQFF TGTGCCAGCAGCTTAGATGCCAGCGGGGGGGCCAATGAGCAGTTCTTC
- TRBJ2-1 TRBD2 TRBV11-2 CASSLLAGGRYNEQFF TGTGCCAGCAGCCTACTAGCGGGGGGGCGGTACAATGAGCAGTTCTTC
- TRBJ1-1 - TRBV7-2 CASSLGGRVNTEAFF TGTGCCAGCAGCTTAGGGGGCAGGGTGAACACTGAAGCTTTCTTT
few TRBJ2-7 - TRBV7-6 CASSHEQGIRSEQYF TGTGCCAGCAGCCACGAACAGGGTATCCGTTCCGAGCAGTACTTC
- TRBJ1-2 TRBD1 TRBV7-2 CASSPTPDRGEGYTF TGTGCCAGCAGCCCTACCCCTGACAGGGGCGAAGGCTACACCTTC
- TRBJ1-5 TRBD1 TRBV7-2 CASSLTGTGGNQPQHF TGTGCCAGCAGCCTAACCGGGACAGGGGGGAATCAGCCCCAGCATTTT
- TRBJ2-7 - TRBV6-1 CASSYLEQYF TGTGCCAGCAGTTACCTCGAGCAGTACTTC